The 12 T cell receptor beta chains reported below all come from one sample, sequenced in a study of neurological immune-mediated disorders (dated by TCRdb to the late 2010s). The library was built by means of 5' RACE. The run used an Illumina HiSeq 2500. TCRdb trimmed the raw reads at Q25, called clones with MiXCR and kept productive beta chains. Every distinct CDR3 protein forms one entry, paired with its most common genes and DNA. The sample has 70,000 to 75,000 distinct CDR3 sequences on record, roughly 15% of them singletons. Together, the top ten hold approximately 4.2% of the sample. The time point label of this sample denotes: longitudinal time-point 1 (baseline). Sequenced material: PBMCs. These receptors originate from a female donor with HTLV-1-associated myelopathy (HAM/TSP).

In its sample, this clonotype was seen a few times. This chain uses TRBV30 with TRBJ2-2, with a tentative D call TRBD1 (5 bases). Germline V gene data show CDR1 as GTSNPN and CDR2 as SVGIG (reference sequence). Deletions cut 2 bases from V and 6 bases from J, with 10 bases between. The CDR3 has 13 residues. This CDR3 is CAWSLQAPGELFF. The CDR3 bases are TGTGCCTGGAGTCTACAGGCCCCCGGGGAGCTGTTTTTT.

This clonotype was counted many times. The gene calls are TRBV28 and TRBJ2-4; 7 positions match TRBD1. The CDR3 length is 16 residues. Trimming took 8 bases from V and 2 from J; bases not matched to a gene: 12. Germline CDR1 and CDR2: MDHEN and SYDVKM. CDR3 protein: CASGPTGINSKNIQYF. In nucleotides, the CDR3 is TGTGCCAGCGGTCCGACAGGGATAAATTCCAAAAACATTCAGTACTTC.

In its sample, this clonotype was seen many times. J is TRBJ1-5 and V is TRBV5-1, with a weak D call TRBD1 (6 bases). Germline V gene lookup returns CDR1 SGHRS and CDR2 YFSETQ. The CDR3 length is 14 residues. The V gene lost 0 bases and the J gene lost 5 bases, with 9 bases spanning the gap. The CDR3 region is CASSLAGDDQPQHF. The CDR3 DNA follows: TGCGCCAGCAGCTTGGCAGGGGACGATCAGCCCCAGCATTTT.

Ten or more counts support this clonotype. The rearrangement uses TRBV5-1 and TRBJ2-1, with D possibly TRBD1 on 6 matching bases. CDR3 length: 15 residues. The ends were cut back, 5 bases at V and 2 bases at J, with 14 bases in the middle. Germline CDR1 reads SGHRS; CDR2 reads YFSETQ. CDR3 DNA: TGCGCCAGCAGAGAAACGGGACAAGCCTACAATGAGCAGTTCTTC. Translating it yields CASRETGQAYNEQFF.

This clonotype was seen repeatedly, ten times or more. This chain uses TRBV15 with TRBJ1-4, with 7 bases matching TRBD1. Germline CDR1 is LNHNV and CDR2 is YYDKDF (reference sequence). V was pared by 5 bases and J by 5 bases, with 5 bases of the junction left unmatched. There are 14 residues in the CDR3. CDR3 sequence reads: CATSDDRVNEKLFF. The DNA for the CDR3 is TGTGCCACCAGCGATGACAGGGTAAATGAAAAACTGTTTTTT.

At least ten counts were recorded for this clonotype. CDR3 sequence: CSARDLGGGEKLFF. For the CDR3, the DNA is TGCAGTGCTAGAGATCTTGGAGGCGGTGAAAAACTGTTTTTT. The rearrangement uses TRBV20-1 and TRBJ1-4; D not certain. The CDR3 is 14 amino acids. V was cut by 0 bases and J by 7 bases, with 12 bases left in between. Germline assignment: CDR1 DFQATT and CDR2 SNEGSKA (reference sequence).

This clonotype was recorded at least ten times. The gene calls are TRBV6-2 or TRBV6-3 and TRBJ2-7, with D perhaps matching TRBD1 or TRBD2 (6 bases each). Germline CDR1 reads MNHEY; CDR2 reads SVGEGT. Deletions cut 2 bases from V and 2 bases from J, with 10 bases between. The CDR3 covers 14 residues. The DNA of the CDR3 is TGTGCCAGCAGTTACGGTCGGGGGCCCTACGAGCAGTACTTC. Protein product: CASSYGRGPYEQYF.

This clonotype was observed many times. V gene TRBV27 combines with J gene TRBJ2-6; D is perhaps TRBD2 (5 bases). CDR1 is MNHEY, CDR2 SMNVEV, per germline (reference sequence). The CDR3 has 16 amino acids. Trimming removed 4 bases at V and 2 bases at J, with 12 bases between. The CDR3 DNA reads TGTGCCAGCAGTTCCACCCCCGGGGCTGGGGCCAACGTCCTGACTTTC. It translates to CASSSTPGAGANVLTF.

This clonotype occurred many times. The rearrangement uses TRBV5-1 and TRBJ1-3; D is ambiguous. V lost 2 bases to trimming and J lost 1 base, with 13 bases between them. The CDR3 extends over 16 amino acids. Germline lookup yields CDR1 SGHRS and CDR2 YFSETQ. CDR3 region: CASSLTGILSGNTIYF. As DNA, the CDR3 is TGCGCCAGCAGCTTAACCGGGATTTTATCTGGAAACACCATATATTTT.

This clonotype has ten or more counts. V is TRBV4-1 and J is TRBJ2-5, with 8 bases identical to TRBD2. The length of the CDR3 is 16 residues. Germline CDR1 is MGHRA and CDR2 is YSYEKL. V lost 3 bases, J lost 5 bases, and 11 bases stayed unmatched. CDR3 sequence reads: CASSHRDGRGGETQYF. In DNA form, the CDR3 reads TGCGCCAGCAGCCACAGGGACGGGAGGGGCGGGGAGACCCAGTACTTC.

This clonotype was recorded at least ten times. V is TRBV7-2 and J is TRBJ2-5; D uncertain. CDR3 size: 12 residues. Trimming shortened V by 6 bases and J by 4 bases, and 9 bases separated the two germline ends. CDR1 is SGHTA, CDR2 FQGNSA, per germline. The CDR3 DNA is TGTGCCAGCAGTCGTTACGCAGAGACCCAGTACTTC. The encoded protein is CASSRYAETQYF.

This clonotype occurred many times. The genes are TRBV5-1 and TRBJ2-7; D perhaps matches TRBD1 (5 bases). The V and J ends lost 0 bases and 2 bases respectively, with 9 bases between them. The CDR3 loop spans 14 amino acids. The V gene's germline CDR1 is SGHRS and CDR2 YFSETQ. CDR3 in amino acids: CASSLGQSAYEQYF. CDR3 nucleotides: TGCGCCAGCAGCTTGGGACAGTCTGCCTACGAGCAGTACTTC.